The 8 T cell receptor beta chains listed next were all sequenced from one sample in a study of cytomegalovirus exposure and HLA in healthy donors. PCR was performed using 60 Vbeta and 13 Jbeta primers. Data came from immunoSEQ multiplex PCR; TCRdb stores just in-frame clones and leaves some out. The sample has about 250,000 clones; around 83% are singletons. Sequenced: PBMCs. These receptors originate from a girl aged 2-10 years in good health and CMV-seronegative.

The chain combines TRBV13 with TRBJ2-7; D perhaps matches TRBD1 (6 bases). The CDR3 runs 14 residues. Germline assignment: CDR1 PRHDT and CDR2 FYEKMQ (reference sequence). With 5 bases removed from V and 0 bases from J, the gap between germline ends came to 11 bases. CDR3 protein: CASSLRDTSYEQYF. The CDR3 region has the DNA TGTGCCAGCAGCCTACGGGACACCTCCTACGAGCAGTACTTC.

This chain uses TRBV2 with TRBJ2-2; 10 nucleotides align to TRBD2. The CDR3 has 15 residues. V was clipped by 4 bases and J by 8 bases; unmatched bases: 7. Germline lookup yields CDR1 SNHLY and CDR2 FYNNEI. CDR3 sequence (DNA): TGTGCCAGCAGTGGGGCTAGCGGGAGCGTGGGGGAGCTGTTTTTT. Encoded protein: CASSGASGSVGELFF.

The chain uses TRBV5-1 and TRBJ2-7, with TRBD1 identical over 7 bases. Germline values: CDR1 SGHRS, CDR2 YFSETQ. V was clipped by 8 bases and J by 4 bases; unmatched bases: 9. The length of the CDR3 is 13 residues. The CDR3 sequence: CASSTGSMYEQYF. In nucleotides, the CDR3 is TGCGCCAGTTCGACAGGGTCTATGTACGAGCAGTACTTC.

The chain employs TRBV30 and TRBJ1-2; D not resolved. V dropped 6 bases and J dropped 5 bases, with 13 bases sitting between them. This CDR3 is built from 12 residues. The V gene's germline CDR1 is GTSNPN and CDR2 SVGIG (reference sequence). The CDR3 region is CACLGVRYGYTF. The CDR3 bases are TGTGCCTGTCTGGGAGTTCGGTATGGCTACACCTTC.

Concerning this clone: Other nucleotide sequences in the sample specify the same CDR3. The V call is TRBV14, the J call TRBJ1-2; tentative D call: TRBD1 (6 bases). This CDR3 spans 14 amino acids. The germline V gene encodes CDR1 SGHDN and CDR2 FVKESK. The V gene lost 1 base and the J gene lost 2 bases, with 8 bases spanning the gap. Here the CDR3 reads CASSQVTGNYGYTF. For the CDR3, the DNA is TGTGCCAGCAGCCAAGTGACAGGCAACTATGGCTACACCTTC.

This chain connects TRBV10-3 to TRBJ1-1; 8 bases agree with TRBD1. V shed 6 bases, J shed 1 base, and the junction held 1 base outside the gene matches. The CDR3 extends over 13 amino acids. Germline CDR1 reads ENHRY; CDR2 reads SYGVKD. This chain's CDR3 is CAISGTGNTEAFF. In DNA form, the CDR3 reads TGTGCCATCAGCGGGACAGGGAACACTGAAGCTTTCTTT.

This clone has a handful of counts. The gene calls are TRBV5-4 and TRBJ2-7, with 14 nucleotides matching TRBD2. Germline-derived CDR1 and CDR2 are SGHNT and YYREEE (reference sequence). The CDR3 spans 16 residues. J lost 0 bases, V lost 4 bases, and 3 bases had no gene match. The CDR3 bases are TGTGCCAGCAGCCGACTAGCGGGAGGGAGCTCCTACGAGCAGTACTTC. Encoded protein: CASSRLAGGSSYEQYF. The full variable domain, with the rest looked up from reference TRBV5-4 and TRBJ2-7, is ETGVTQSPTHLIKTRGQQVTLRCSSQSGHNTVSWYQQALGQGPQFIFQYYREEENGRGNFPPRFSGLQFPNYSSELNVNALELDDSALYLCASSRLAGGSSYEQYFGPGTRLTVT.

The chain employs TRBV27 and TRBJ2-7, with 12 positions matching TRBD1. This CDR3 is built from 16 residues. Germline CDR1 MNHEY, CDR2 SMNVEV (reference sequence). V was clipped by 5 bases and J by 4 bases; unmatched bases: 9. The CDR3 DNA sequence: TGTGCCAGCAGTCGGCACCGGGACAGGGGGCTGTACGAGCAGTACTTC. Encoded protein: CASSRHRDRGLYEQYF.